The rows below give T cell receptor beta chains drawn from one sample of a study of metastatic and nonmetastatic thyroid tumors. TCRdb re-processed the PCR reads through MiXCR. The sample has approximately 65,000 clones, under 5% seen once; the top ten hold 20% to 25%. Sequences were obtained from blood. The receptors were sampled from a female donor with papillary thyroid cancer or a benign thyroid nodule (not recorded which). Some clones in this sample may be carry-over from other donors' samples. CDR3s include the opening cysteine and the closing phenylalanine or tryptophan. Each record gives: J gene, D gene, V gene, clone size, CDR3 protein, CDR3 DNA. D genes are given only for firm matches. Some rows mark clone size as missing; the rest say once, few, many or name a class of expanded clone.

J gene: TRBJ1-3
D gene: -
V gene: TRBV6-1
clone size: few
CDR3 protein: CASGPGSTAESGNTIYF
CDR3 DNA: TGTGCCAGCGGCCCTGGGAGTACAGCCGAATCAGGAAACACCATATATTTT

J gene: TRBJ1-1
D gene: -
V gene: TRBV6-2/TRBV6-3
clone size: many
CDR3 protein: CASSRQVTEAFF
CDR3 DNA: TGTGCCAGCAGTAGACAGGTCACTGAAGCTTTCTTT

J gene: TRBJ1-1
D gene: -
V gene: TRBV27
clone size: many
CDR3 protein: CASSLTVNTEAFF
CDR3 DNA: TGTGCCAGCAGTTTGACGGTGAACACTGAAGCTTTCTTT

J gene: TRBJ1-6
D gene: -
V gene: TRBV5-1
clone size: many
CDR3 protein: CASRNWDGDNSPLHF
CDR3 DNA: TGCGCCAGCAGGAACTGGGACGGAGATAATTCACCCCTCCACTTT

J gene: TRBJ2-6
D gene: -
V gene: TRBV12-3/TRBV12-4
clone size: many
CDR3 protein: CASTGTIGSGANVLTF
CDR3 DNA: TGTGCCAGCACCGGAACAATTGGCTCTGGGGCCAACGTCCTGACTTTC

J gene: TRBJ1-5
D gene: -
V gene: TRBV27
clone size: -
CDR3 protein: CASNRDGSNQPQHF
CDR3 DNA: TGTGCCAGCAACCGCGACGGTAGCAATCAGCCCCAGCATTTT

J gene: TRBJ1-5
D gene: TRBD1
V gene: TRBV4-1
clone size: many
CDR3 protein: CASSLNRGQPQHF
CDR3 DNA: TGCGCCAGCAGCCTTAACAGGGGTCAGCCCCAGCATTTT

J gene: TRBJ2-3
D gene: TRBD2
V gene: TRBV6-1
clone size: few
CDR3 protein: CASRDGTIGTTDTQCF
CDR3 DNA: TGTGCCAGCAGAGATGGGACTATCGGGACGACAGATACGCAGTGTTTT

J gene: TRBJ2-3
D gene: TRBD2
V gene: TRBV5-1
clone size: many
CDR3 protein: CASSLEGTTGTDTQYF
CDR3 DNA: TGCGCCAGCAGCTTGGAGGGGACTACGGGTACAGATACGCAGTATTTT

J gene: TRBJ1-5
D gene: -
V gene: TRBV12-3/TRBV12-4
clone size: once
CDR3 protein: CASNLMSGVNQPQHF
CDR3 DNA: TGTGCCAGCAATTTAATGTCTGGGGTCAATCAGCCCCAGCATTTT

J gene: TRBJ1-5
D gene: -
V gene: TRBV27
clone size: few
CDR3 protein: CASSHQETKPISNQPQHF
CDR3 DNA: TGTGCCAGCAGTCACCAGGAGACTAAGCCAATTAGCAATCAGCCCCAGCATTTT

J gene: TRBJ2-7
D gene: TRBD2
V gene: TRBV13
clone size: many
CDR3 protein: CASKRGLERGEQYF
CDR3 DNA: TGTGCCAGCAAGCGGGGGTTGGAGCGCGGCGAGCAGTACTTC